This T cell receptor beta chain is from a study of T-cell reconstitution after alpha-beta-depleted transplantation in children. This CDR3 contains 15 residues. Germline V gene sequence: CDR1 LGHDT, CDR2 YNNKEL (reference sequence). V was trimmed by 3 bases and J by 0 bases, leaving 9 bases between them. The authors prepared the TCRbeta library with unique molecular identifiers. Via MiXCR, TCRdb re-called the PCR reads, giving one row per CDR3 protein. The repertoire holds 190,000 or so distinct CDR3 sequences, with roughly 14% as singletons. At least ten counts were recorded for this clonotype. Sequences were derived from PBMCs from the stem cell graft donor, sampled from the stem cell graft. The clonotype comes from a human donor who donated a stem cell graft to a child with acute lymphoblastic leukemia. V gene TRBV3-1 combines with J gene TRBJ1-3, with D possibly matching TRBD1 (6 bases). The DNA of the CDR3 is TGTGCCAGCAGCCAGGAAGGGGGCTCTGGAAACACCATATATTTT. Its translation: CASSQEGGSGNTIYF.